A single sample is the source of the 8 T cell receptor beta chains below, sequenced in a study of blood T cell repertoires in COVID-19. Sequencing used immunoSEQ multiplex PCR; TCRdb keeps in-frame clones, though not all of them. The sample lists over 45,000 clones, approximately 84% occurring once. Material for sequencing was peripheral blood. Every receptor here comes from a man aged 65-85 years with active COVID-19.

The chain recombines TRBV7-2 with TRBJ2-6; the match to TRBD1 covers 9 bases. The CDR3 sequence is 18 residues long. V lost 5 bases and J lost 1; bases outside the gene matches: 9. From germline, CDR1 is SGHTA and CDR2 FQGNSA. In DNA form, the CDR3 reads TGTGCCAGCAGCCCGGGACAGGGCGCAGCATCTGGGGCCAACGTCCTGACTTTC. Amino acids: CASSPGQGAASGANVLTF.

V and J are TRBV5-1 and TRBJ2-5, with TRBD1 identical over 8 bases. Germline V gene sequence: CDR1 SGHRS, CDR2 YFSETQ. The CDR3 totals 16 residues. J lost 5 bases, V lost 4 bases, and 13 bases had no gene match. CDR3 amino acids: CASSIGQGLDAETQYF. The DNA for the CDR3 is TGCGCCAGCAGCATCGGACAGGGTTTGGACGCGGAGACCCAGTACTTC.

This sequence joins TRBV30 and TRBJ2-7, with D perhaps matching TRBD2 (6 bases). Trimming removed 2 bases from V and 2 bases from J, with 13 bases in between. This CDR3 region has 14 residues. Germline CDR1 is GTSNPN and CDR2 is SVGIG (reference sequence). The CDR3 loop reads CAWSLTGLTYEQYF. As DNA, the CDR3 is TGTGCCTGGAGTTTAACGGGACTTACCTACGAGCAGTACTTC.

The chain couples TRBV6-1 to TRBJ2-3; D is possibly TRBD2 (5 bases). This CDR3 spans 16 amino acids. CDR1 MNHNS and CDR2 SASEGT come from the germline V gene. Between the trimmed V and J ends, which lost 0 bases and 3 bases, there was a span of 13 bases. DNA of the CDR3: TGTGCCAGCAGTGAAGCGGTAGCTAGCAGAACAGATACGCAGTATTTT. The encoded protein is CASSEAVASRTDTQYF.

J is TRBJ2-7 and V is TRBV5-1, with D possibly matching TRBD2 (6 bases). V lost 0 bases and J 1 base, leaving 11 bases between the germline ends. This CDR3 has 15 residues. Germline CDR1 and CDR2: SGHRS and YFSETQ. The CDR3 DNA is TGCGCCAGCAGCTTGGAGAGCGGGCCATCCTACGAGCAGTACTTC. Translating it yields CASSLESGPSYEQYF.

CDR3 DNA: TGTGCCAGCTCACCCAGATCACAGGGTGGTGAGCAGTTCTTC. Translated, it gives CASSPRSQGGEQFF. The chain combines TRBV18 with TRBJ2-1; tentative D call: TRBD1 (6 bases). CDR1 is KGHSH, CDR2 LQKENI, per germline. The V gene lost 3 bases and the J gene lost 9 bases, with 15 bases spanning the gap. The CDR3 length is 14 residues.

The chain recombines TRBV12-3 or TRBV12-4 with TRBJ1-1; TRBD1 aligns across 7 bases. The CDR3 has 13 amino acids. J lost 6 bases, V lost 6 bases, and 7 bases had no gene match. DNA for the CDR3: TGTGCCAGCAGAAAAGGACAGGTCCCTGAAGCTTTCTTT. Translating gives CASRKGQVPEAFF.

V and J are TRBV18 and TRBJ2-4, with 8 bases lining up with TRBD2. The CDR3 covers 14 residues. Germline trimming cut 2 bases from V and 9 bases from J; bases unmatched to any gene: 6. CDR1 is KGHSH, CDR2 LQKENI, per germline. CDR3 coding DNA: TGTGCCAGCTCACCAGATGGACTAGCCGGCATTCAGTACTTC. Translation: CASSPDGLAGIQYF.